The 4 T cell receptor beta chains reported below all come from one sample, sequenced in a study of blood T cells in healthy people across ages. Using a J-beta primer mix together with a sample-barcoded 5' primer, a second PCR was run for about 6 to 11 cycles. TCRdb re-derived calls from the 5' RACE reads in MiXCR, one entry per CDR3 protein. The repertoire includes about 730,000 distinct CDR3 sequences, around 46% of them detected once, and around a fifth sits in the top ten. The specimen was blood. Receptor source: a woman aged 55-70 years in good health.

The chain carries TRBV18 and TRBJ2-7; 7 bases map to TRBD2. The V segment lost 1 base and the J segment 9 bases; nucleotides outside the gene matches: 0. Germline V CDR1 and CDR2: KGHSH, LQKENI. This CDR3 has 11 residues. In DNA form, the CDR3 reads TGTGCCAGCTCACCACGGGAGGGGCAGTACTTC. Protein sequence: CASSPREGQYF.

The rearrangement joins TRBV29-1 to TRBJ1-2; 7 positions match TRBD1. Unmatched junction bases numbered 11, after V lost 5 bases and J lost 2 bases. Germline V gene lookup returns CDR1 SQVTM and CDR2 ANQGSEA. The CDR3 covers 15 residues. The CDR3 nucleotides read TGCAGCGTTATCAACCAGGACAGGACCAACTATGGCTACACCTTC. Translating it yields CSVINQDRTNYGYTF.

The V gene is TRBV20-1, the J gene TRBJ2-3; possibly TRBD1 for D (6 bases). V lost 3 bases, J lost 2 bases, and 15 bases lay in between. The CDR3 loop spans 15 amino acids. From germline, CDR1 is DFQATT and CDR2 SNEGSKA (reference sequence). The CDR3, as DNA: TGCAGTGCTAGGCCGGGACAAAGCCTCACAGATACGCAGTATTTT. Protein: CSARPGQSLTDTQYF.

V usage is TRBV13 and J usage is TRBJ2-7, with D perhaps matching TRBD2 (6 bases). CDR1 and CDR2 from the germline V gene are PRHDT and FYEKMQ (reference sequence). Trimming pared 9 bases from V and 5 bases from J, leaving 20 bases between. There are 14 residues in the CDR3. CDR3 coding DNA: TGTGCCAGTACTCTCCGGGGGACCACAAACGAGCAGTACTTC. Translated: CASTLRGTTNEQYF.